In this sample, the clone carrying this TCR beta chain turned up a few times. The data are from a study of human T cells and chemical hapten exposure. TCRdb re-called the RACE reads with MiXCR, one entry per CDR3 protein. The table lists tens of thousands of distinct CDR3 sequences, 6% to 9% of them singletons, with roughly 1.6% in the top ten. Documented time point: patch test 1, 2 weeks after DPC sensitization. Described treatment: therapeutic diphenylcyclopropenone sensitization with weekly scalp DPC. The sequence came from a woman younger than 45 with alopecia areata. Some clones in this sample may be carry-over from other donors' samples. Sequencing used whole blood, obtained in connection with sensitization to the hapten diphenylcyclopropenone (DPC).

CDR3 DNA sequence: TGTGCCAGCAGTGAAACTGGAAACACCATATATTTT. Encoded protein: CASSETGNTIYF. This rearrangement joins TRBV25-1 to TRBJ1-3; the D is unclear. This CDR3 has 12 amino acids. Trimming took off 2 bases at V and 2 bases at J, with 1 base between the two ends. Germline CDR1 and CDR2: MGHDK and SYGVNS.